This TCR beta chain is from a study of T cell clonotyping in hematopoietic cell transplantation. Overall study results and limits: Graft donor and pretransplant recipient Inverse Simpson Index values predicted broader posttransplant TCR diversity. Recipient TCR diversity dropped after transplant; expanded clonotypes rose from day 30 to 180.

Repertoires were generated with immunoSEQ multiplex PCR, while TCRdb's copy carries only in-frame clones and drops some. The data contain approximately 12,000 clones, approximately 65% of them singletons. Recipient blood drawn about 28 days pretransplant and days 30, 100, 180 after. On this clone: Its cognate antigen is unknown.

This receptor was obtained from a male patient in his sixties who had an allogeneic stem cell transplant from an unrelated donor, so the T cells may come from the graft donor. Some clones in this sample may be carry-over from other donors' samples. The source was peripheral blood mononuclear cells, collected 180 days after allogeneic stem cell transplant.

The CDR3 reads CASSLGGVEKLFF. The CDR3 region has the DNA TGCGCCAGCAGCTTGGGGGGGGTAGAAAAACTGTTTTTT. The chain combines TRBV5-1 with TRBJ1-4; maybe TRBD1 (5 bases). The germline V and J ends were trimmed by 0 bases and 8 bases, with 8 bases remaining between them. Germline lookup yields CDR1 SGHRS and CDR2 YFSETQ. CDR3 length: 13 residues.